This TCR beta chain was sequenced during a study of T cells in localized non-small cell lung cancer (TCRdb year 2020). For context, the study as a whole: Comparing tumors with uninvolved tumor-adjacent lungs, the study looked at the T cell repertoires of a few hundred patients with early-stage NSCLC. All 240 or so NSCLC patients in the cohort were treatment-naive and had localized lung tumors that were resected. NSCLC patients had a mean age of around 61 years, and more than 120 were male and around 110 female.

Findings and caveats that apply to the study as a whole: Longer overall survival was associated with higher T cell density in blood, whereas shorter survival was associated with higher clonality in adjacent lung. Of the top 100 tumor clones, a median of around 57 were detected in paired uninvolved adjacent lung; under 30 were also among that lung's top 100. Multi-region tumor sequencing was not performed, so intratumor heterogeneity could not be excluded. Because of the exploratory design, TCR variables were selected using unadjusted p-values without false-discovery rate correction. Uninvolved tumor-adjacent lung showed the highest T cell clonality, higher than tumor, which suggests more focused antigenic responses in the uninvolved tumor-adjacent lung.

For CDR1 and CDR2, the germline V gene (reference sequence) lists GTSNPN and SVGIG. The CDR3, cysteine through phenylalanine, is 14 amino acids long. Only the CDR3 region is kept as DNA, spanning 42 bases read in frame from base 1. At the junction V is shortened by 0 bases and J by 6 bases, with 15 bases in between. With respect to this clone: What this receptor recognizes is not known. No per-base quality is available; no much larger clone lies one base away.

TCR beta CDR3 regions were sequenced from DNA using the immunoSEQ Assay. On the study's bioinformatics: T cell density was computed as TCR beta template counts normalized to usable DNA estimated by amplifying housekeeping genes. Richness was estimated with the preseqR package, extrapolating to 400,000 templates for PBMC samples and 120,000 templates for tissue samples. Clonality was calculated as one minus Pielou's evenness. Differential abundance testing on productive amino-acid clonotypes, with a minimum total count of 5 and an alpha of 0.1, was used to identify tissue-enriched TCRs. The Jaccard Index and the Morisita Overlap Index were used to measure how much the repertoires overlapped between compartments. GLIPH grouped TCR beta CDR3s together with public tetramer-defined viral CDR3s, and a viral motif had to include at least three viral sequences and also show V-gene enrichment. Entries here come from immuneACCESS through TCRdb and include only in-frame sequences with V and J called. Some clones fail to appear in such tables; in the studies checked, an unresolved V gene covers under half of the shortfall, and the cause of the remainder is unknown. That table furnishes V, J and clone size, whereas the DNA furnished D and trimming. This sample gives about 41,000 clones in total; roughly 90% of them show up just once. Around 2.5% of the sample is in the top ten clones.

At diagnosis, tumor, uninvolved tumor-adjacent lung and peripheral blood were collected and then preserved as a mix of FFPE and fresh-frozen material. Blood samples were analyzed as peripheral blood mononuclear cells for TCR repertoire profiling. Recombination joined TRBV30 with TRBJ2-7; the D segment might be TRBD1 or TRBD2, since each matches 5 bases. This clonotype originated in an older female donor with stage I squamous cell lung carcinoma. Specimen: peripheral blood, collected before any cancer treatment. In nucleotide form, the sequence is TGTGCCTGGAGTGTACCGGGACCTCGCTCCGAGCAGTACTTC. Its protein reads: CAWSVPGPRSEQYF.